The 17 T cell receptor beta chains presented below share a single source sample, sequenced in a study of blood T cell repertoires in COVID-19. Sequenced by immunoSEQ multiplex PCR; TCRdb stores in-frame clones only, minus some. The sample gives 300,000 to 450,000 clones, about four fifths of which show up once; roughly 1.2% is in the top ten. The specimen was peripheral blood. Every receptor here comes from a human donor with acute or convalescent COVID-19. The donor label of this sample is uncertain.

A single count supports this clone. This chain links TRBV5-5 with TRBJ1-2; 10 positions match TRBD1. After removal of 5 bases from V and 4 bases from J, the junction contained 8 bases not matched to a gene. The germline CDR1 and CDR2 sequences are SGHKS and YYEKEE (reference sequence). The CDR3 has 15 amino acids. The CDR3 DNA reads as TGTGCCAGCAGTCGACAGGGGGCCACCTCCTATGGCTACACCTTC. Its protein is CASSRQGATSYGYTF.

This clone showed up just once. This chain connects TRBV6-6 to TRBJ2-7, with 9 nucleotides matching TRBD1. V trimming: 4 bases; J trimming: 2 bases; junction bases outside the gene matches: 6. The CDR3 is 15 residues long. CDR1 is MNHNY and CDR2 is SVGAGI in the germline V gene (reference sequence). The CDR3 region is CASSSTGGSTYEQYF. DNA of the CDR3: TGTGCCAGCAGTTCCACAGGGGGCTCTACCTACGAGCAGTACTTC.

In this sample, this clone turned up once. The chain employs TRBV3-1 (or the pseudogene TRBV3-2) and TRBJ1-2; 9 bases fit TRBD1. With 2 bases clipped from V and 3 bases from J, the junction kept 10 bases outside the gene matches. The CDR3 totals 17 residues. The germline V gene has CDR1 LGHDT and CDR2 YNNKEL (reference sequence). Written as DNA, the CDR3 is TGTGCCAGCAGCCAAATAGGGACAGGGTCCCTCTACTATGGCTACACCTTC. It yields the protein CASSQIGTGSLYYGYTF.

CDR3 sequence: CASSLSGTGRYTF. In DNA, the CDR3 is TGTGCCAGCAGTCTTTCCGGGACAGGCCGCTACACCTTC. The gene calls are TRBV6-5 and TRBJ1-2; TRBD1 aligns across 8 bases. The CDR3 runs 13 residues. The trim removed 5 bases at V and 9 bases at J, leaving 8 bases unmatched. Germline CDR1 and CDR2: MNHEY and SVGAGI.

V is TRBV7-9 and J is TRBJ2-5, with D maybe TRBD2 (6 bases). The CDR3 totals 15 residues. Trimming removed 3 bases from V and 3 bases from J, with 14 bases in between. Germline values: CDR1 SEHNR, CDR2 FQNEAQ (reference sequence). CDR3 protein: CASSFALAEKETQYF. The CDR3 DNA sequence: TGTGCCAGCAGCTTTGCTTTAGCGGAGAAAGAGACCCAGTACTTC.

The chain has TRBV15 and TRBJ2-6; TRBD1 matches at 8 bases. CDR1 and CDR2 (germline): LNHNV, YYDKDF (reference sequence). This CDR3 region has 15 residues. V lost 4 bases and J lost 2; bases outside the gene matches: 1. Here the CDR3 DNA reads TGTGCCACCAGCATCAGGGGGCCTGGGGCCAACGTCCTGACTTTC. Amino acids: CATSIRGPGANVLTF.

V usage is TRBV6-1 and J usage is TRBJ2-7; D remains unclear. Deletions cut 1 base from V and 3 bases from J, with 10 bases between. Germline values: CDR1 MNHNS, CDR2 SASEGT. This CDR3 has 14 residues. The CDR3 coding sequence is TGTGCCAGCAGTGAAGGGCAGACAAGCTACGAGCAGTACTTC. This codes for CASSEGQTSYEQYF.

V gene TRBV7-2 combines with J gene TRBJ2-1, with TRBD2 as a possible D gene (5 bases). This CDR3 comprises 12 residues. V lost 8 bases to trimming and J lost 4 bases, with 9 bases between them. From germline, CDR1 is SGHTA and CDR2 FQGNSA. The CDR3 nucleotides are TGTGCCAGCGCCCTAGCATACAATGAGCAGTTCTTC. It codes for CASALAYNEQFF.

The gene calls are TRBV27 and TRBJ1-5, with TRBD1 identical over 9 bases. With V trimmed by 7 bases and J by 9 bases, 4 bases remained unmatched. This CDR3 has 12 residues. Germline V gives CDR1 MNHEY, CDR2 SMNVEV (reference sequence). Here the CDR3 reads CASKTGGGPQHF. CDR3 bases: TGTGCCAGCAAGACAGGGGGAGGGCCCCAGCATTTT.

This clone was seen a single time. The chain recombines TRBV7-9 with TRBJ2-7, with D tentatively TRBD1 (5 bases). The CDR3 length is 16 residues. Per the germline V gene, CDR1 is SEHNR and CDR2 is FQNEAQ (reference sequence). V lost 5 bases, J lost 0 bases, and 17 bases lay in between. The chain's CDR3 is CASSPLGRGSSYEQYF. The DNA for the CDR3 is TGTGCCAGCAGCCCCCTGGGGCGTGGGTCCTCCTACGAGCAGTACTTC.

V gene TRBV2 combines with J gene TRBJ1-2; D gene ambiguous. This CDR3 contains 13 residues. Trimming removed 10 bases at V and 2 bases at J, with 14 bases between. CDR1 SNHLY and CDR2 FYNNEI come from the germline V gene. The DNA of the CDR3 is TGTGCCAATCGGCTAGGAGAAAACTATGGCTACACCTTC. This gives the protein CANRLGENYGYTF.

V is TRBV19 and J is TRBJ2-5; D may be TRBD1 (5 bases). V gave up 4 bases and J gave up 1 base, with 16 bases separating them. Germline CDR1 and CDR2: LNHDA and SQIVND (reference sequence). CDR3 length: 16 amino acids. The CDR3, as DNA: TGTGCCAGTAGTAGGCCTCGGGCAGGGCCCCAAGAGACCCAGTACTTC. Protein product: CASSRPRAGPQETQYF.

The CDR3 sequence: CASSTGVPMNTGELFF. The CDR3 DNA follows: TGTGCCAGCAGTACAGGGGTCCCCATGAACACCGGGGAGCTGTTTTTT. The chain combines TRBV27 with TRBJ2-2, with 7 positions matching TRBD1. Unmatched junction bases numbered 7, after V lost 5 bases and J lost 1 base. The CDR3 is made up of 16 amino acids. Germline V lookup: CDR1 MNHEY, CDR2 SMNVEV (reference sequence).

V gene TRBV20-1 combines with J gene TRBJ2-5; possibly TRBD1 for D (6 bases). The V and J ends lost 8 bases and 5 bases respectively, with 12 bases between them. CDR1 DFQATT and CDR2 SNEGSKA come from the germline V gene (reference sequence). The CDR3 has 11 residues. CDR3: CSTIRGETQYF. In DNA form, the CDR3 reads TGCAGTACGATAAGGGGGGAGACCCAGTACTTC.

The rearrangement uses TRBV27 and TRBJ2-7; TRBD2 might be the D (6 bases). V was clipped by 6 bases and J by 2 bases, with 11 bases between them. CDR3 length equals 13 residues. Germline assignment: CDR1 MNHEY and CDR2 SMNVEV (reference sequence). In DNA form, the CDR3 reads TGTGCCAGCAGGCGGGGATCCACCTACGAGCAGTACTTC. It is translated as CASRRGSTYEQYF.

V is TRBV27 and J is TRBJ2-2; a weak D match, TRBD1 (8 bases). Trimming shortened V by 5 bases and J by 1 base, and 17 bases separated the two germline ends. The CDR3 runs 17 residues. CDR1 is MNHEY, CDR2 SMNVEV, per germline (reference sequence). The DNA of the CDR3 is TGTGCCAGCAGTCGGGGGGAGGGGACAGGGAACACCGGGGAGCTGTTTTTT. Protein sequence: CASSRGEGTGNTGELFF.

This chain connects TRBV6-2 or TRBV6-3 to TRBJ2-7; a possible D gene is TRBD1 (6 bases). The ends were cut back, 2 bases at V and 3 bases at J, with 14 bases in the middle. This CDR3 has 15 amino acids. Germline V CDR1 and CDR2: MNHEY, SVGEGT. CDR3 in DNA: TGTGCCAGCAGTTACGAAATAGGACAGAGCTACGAGCAGTACTTC. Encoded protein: CASSYEIGQSYEQYF.